This T cell receptor (beta chain) was sequenced for a study of breast tumors, draining lymph nodes, adjacent tissues. Overall study findings and caveats: Compared with basal-like, luminal-like tumors shared significantly more repertoire with nontumor tissue.

Breast cancer patients provided tissue from their axillary draining lymph nodes. This clonotype appeared many times. Its antigen is as yet unknown. TCRdb re-analysed the multiplex PCR reads in MiXCR, keeping a single row per CDR3 protein. The sample contains around 290,000 distinct CDR3 sequences, 30% of which appear only once. Sequencing was performed on axillary lymph node tissue. The clonotype was recovered from a female donor with breast cancer. Some clones in this sample may be carry-over from other donors' samples.

Written as DNA, the CDR3 is TGTGCCAGTAGTATAGATGGCGGGATCACTTATGAAAAACTGTTTTTT. This translates into CASSIDGGITYEKLFF. V and J are TRBV19 and TRBJ1-4; D gene unclear. The V gene lost 0 bases and the J gene lost 6 bases, with 14 bases spanning the gap. Germline CDR1 LNHDA, CDR2 SQIVND (reference sequence). The CDR3 covers 16 residues.